What follows are 2 T cell receptor beta chains derived from one specimen sequenced in a study of shared clonotypes between healthy human individuals. Sequencing was performed with immunoSEQ multiplex PCR; in TCRdb, only in-frame clones are kept and a portion is missing. The data show some 240,000 clones, approximately 65% seen once. The sample was memory CD4+ T cells sorted from blood. This sample's subset: CD45RA-negative fraction. The receptors were gathered from a man younger than 45 in good health.

This clone was picked up one time. This may be a read error: a much more frequent sequence differs by one nucleotide. CDR3: CASSLGRTDTQYF. CDR3 coding DNA: TGTGCCAGCAGCTTGGGGCGCACAGATACGCAGTATTTT. V gene TRBV11-3 combines with J gene TRBJ2-3; a possible D gene is TRBD1 (5 bases). The CDR3 contains 13 residues. Trimming shortened V by 3 bases and J by 1 base, and 5 bases separated the two germline ends. Per germline, CDR1 SGHNT and CDR2 YENEEA. The full variable domain, rest sourced from reference TRBV11-3 and TRBJ2-3, is EAGVVQSPRYKIIEKKQPVAFWCNPISGHNTLYWYLQNLGQGPELLIRYENEEAVDDSQLPKDRFSAERLKGVDSTLKIQPAELGDSAVYLCASSLGRTDTQYFGPGTRLTVL.

This clone appeared a single time. The chain links TRBV5-1 to TRBJ1-2, with 7 bases identical to TRBD1. This CDR3 is built from 16 residues. Germline assignment: CDR1 SGHRS and CDR2 YFSETQ. The J segment lost 1 base and the V segment lost 5 bases, leaving 11 bases of the junction unmatched. CDR3: CASRTGQLLDNYGYTF. The CDR3 bases are TGCGCCAGCAGGACGGGACAGCTACTCGATAACTATGGCTACACCTTC.